The 10 T cell receptor beta chains given below trace back to one sample, sequenced in a study of blood T cell repertoires in COVID-19. Method: immunoSEQ multiplex PCR; TCRdb's copy keeps in-frame clones and lacks some. The repertoire holds tens of thousands of clones, less than 85% seen once, with around 25% in the top ten. The sequenced sample consisted of peripheral blood. Receptor source: a man aged 70-80 years with acute or convalescent COVID-19.

The chain joins TRBV10-3 to TRBJ2-7; TRBD1 is a possible D gene (6 bases). This CDR3 region has 14 residues. The V gene's germline CDR1 is ENHRY and CDR2 SYGVKD. The V gene lost 8 bases and the J gene lost 4 bases, with 18 bases spanning the gap. CDR3 in amino acids: CAIGPLDSLYEQYF. CDR3 coding DNA: TGTGCCATCGGCCCCTTGGACAGTCTTTACGAGCAGTACTTC.

This clone came up a few times. The rearrangement links TRBV3-1 (or the pseudogene TRBV3-2) to TRBJ2-7; TRBD2 might be the D (6 bases). The germline gives CDR1 LGHDT, CDR2 YNNKEL (reference sequence). V lost 5 bases and J lost 11, with 25 bases in between. The CDR3 loop spans 15 amino acids. The CDR3 nucleotides read TGTGCCAGCAGCACATCGGGACTCTCTTCTACGATGAAGTACTTC. Protein: CASSTSGLSSTMKYF.

V and J are TRBV28 and TRBJ2-7; 9 bases match TRBD2. V shed 7 bases, J shed 0 bases, and the junction held 4 bases outside the gene matches. Germline V gives CDR1 MDHEN, CDR2 SYDVKM. The CDR3 extends over 14 amino acids. The CDR3 sequence: CASTNSGSSYEQYF. CDR3 DNA: TGTGCCAGCACCAATAGCGGGAGCTCCTACGAGCAGTACTTC.

The chain uses TRBV11-1 and TRBJ2-5, with TRBD1 identical over 10 bases. The CDR3 loop spans 15 amino acids. J gave up 5 bases and V 5 bases, and 8 bases lay outside the gene matches. Germline assignment: CDR1 SGHAT and CDR2 FQDESV (reference sequence). CDR3 nucleotide sequence: TGTGCCAGCAGCACCCGGACAGGGGGTATGGAGACCCAGTACTTC. Protein sequence: CASSTRTGGMETQYF.

The chain uses TRBV6-5 and TRBJ2-1, with D hard to call. With 0 bases removed from V and 10 bases from J, the gap between germline ends came to 13 bases. In germline, CDR1 is MNHEY, CDR2 SVGAGI. There are 14 residues in the CDR3. CDR3 sequence (DNA): TGTGCCAGCAGTTACTCGGTCTCCGGCGGAGAGCAGTTCTTC. Translating it yields CASSYSVSGGEQFF.

V usage is TRBV15 and J usage is TRBJ2-7, with 8 nucleotides matching TRBD2. J gave up 0 bases and V 1 base, and 11 bases lay outside the gene matches. There are 18 residues in the CDR3. Germline V gene data show CDR1 as LNHNV and CDR2 as YYDKDF (reference sequence). CDR3 sequence (DNA): TGTGCCACCAGCAGAGGGACTAGCAGCGCACGAAACTCCTACGAGCAGTACTTC. Translation: CATSRGTSSARNSYEQYF.

This clone was seen a few times. The CDR3 reads CASSPSPGLAVNNEQFF. The CDR3 nucleotides read TGTGCCAGCAGCCCCTCCCCGGGACTAGCGGTTAACAATGAGCAGTTCTTC. This chain uses TRBV5-6 with TRBJ2-1; the match to TRBD2 covers 11 bases. CDR1 is SGHDT and CDR2 is YYEEEE in the germline V gene. The CDR3 has 17 amino acids. V was clipped by 4 bases and J by 5 bases; unmatched bases: 11.

V is TRBV19 and J is TRBJ2-6; 12 positions match TRBD1. This CDR3 comprises 20 residues. Germline CDR1 is LNHDA and CDR2 is SQIVND (reference sequence). Germline trimming cut 0 bases from V and 4 bases from J; bases unmatched to any gene: 10. CDR3 in amino acids: CASSIEGSGTGGAGANVLTF. CDR3 sequence (DNA): TGTGCCAGTAGTATAGAAGGTTCCGGGACAGGGGGCGCGGGGGCCAACGTCCTGACTTTC.

The rearrangement links TRBV7-2 to TRBJ1-2, with D uncertain. V was pared by 0 bases and J by 4 bases, with 15 bases between. This CDR3 has 16 amino acids. Germline V gene sequence: CDR1 SGHTA, CDR2 FQGNSA. The DNA for the CDR3 is TGTGCCAGCAGCTTAGCAGCAGACCACAGCGGCTATGGCTACACCTTC. As protein: CASSLAADHSGYGYTF.

For the CDR3, the DNA is TGCAGCGTTCAGGGGACAGCCAGGGGCATGAACACTGAAGCTTTCTTT. Amino acids: CSVQGTARGMNTEAFF. The V and J genes are TRBV29-1 and TRBJ1-1; 7 nucleotides line up with TRBD1. V lost 5 bases, J lost 0 bases, and 12 bases stayed unmatched. The CDR3 runs 16 residues. Germline CDR1 SQVTM, CDR2 ANQGSEA.